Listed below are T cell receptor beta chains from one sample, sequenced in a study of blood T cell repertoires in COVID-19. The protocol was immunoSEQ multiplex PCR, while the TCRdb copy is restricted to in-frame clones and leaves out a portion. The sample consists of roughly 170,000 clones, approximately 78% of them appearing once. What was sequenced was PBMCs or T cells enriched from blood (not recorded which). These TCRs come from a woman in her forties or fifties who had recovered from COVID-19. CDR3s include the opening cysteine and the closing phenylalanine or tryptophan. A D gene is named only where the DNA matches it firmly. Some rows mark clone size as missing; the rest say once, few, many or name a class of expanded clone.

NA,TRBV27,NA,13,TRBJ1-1,CATRKRVNTEAFF,TGTGCCACCAGAAAGAGGGTGAACACTGAAGCTTTCTTT
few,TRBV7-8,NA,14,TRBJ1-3,CASSLTRSGNTIYF,TGTGCCAGCAGCTTAACCCGGAGCGGAAACACCATATATTTT
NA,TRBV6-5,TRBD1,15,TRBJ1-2,CASSKQGGANYGYTF,TGTGCCAGCAGTAAACAGGGGGGAGCTAACTATGGCTACACCTTC
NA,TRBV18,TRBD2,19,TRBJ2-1,CASSQPGLAGLSSYNEQFF,TGTGCCAGCTCCCAACCGGGACTAGCGGGCCTAAGCTCCTACAATGAGCAGTTCTTC
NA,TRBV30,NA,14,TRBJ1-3,CAWSWPSSGNTIYF,TGTGCCTGGAGCTGGCCGTCCTCTGGAAACACCATATATTTT
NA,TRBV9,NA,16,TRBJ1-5,CASRPEARASNQPQHF,TGTGCCAGCAGACCGGAGGCTCGGGCTAGCAATCAGCCCCAGCATTTT
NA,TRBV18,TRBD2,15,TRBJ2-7,CASSPRLAGRNEQYF,TGTGCCAGCTCACCCCGGTTAGCGGGGAGGAACGAGCAGTACTTC
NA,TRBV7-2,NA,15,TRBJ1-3,CASSLALSRWNTIYF,TGTGCCAGCAGCTTAGCGCTCTCCAGGTGGAACACCATATATTTT
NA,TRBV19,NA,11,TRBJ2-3,CASRLGDTQYF,TGTGCCAGTAGGCTAGGAGATACGCAGTATTTT
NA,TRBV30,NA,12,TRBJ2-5,CALRVLQETQYF,TGTGCCCTCCGAGTTTTACAAGAGACCCAGTACTTC
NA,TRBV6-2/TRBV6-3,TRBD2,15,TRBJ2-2,CASSLNRDYYGELFF,TGTGCCAGCAGTTTAAACCGGGACTATTACGGGGAGCTGTTTTTT
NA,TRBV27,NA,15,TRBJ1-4,CASSLSPRGTEKLFF,TGTGCCAGCAGTTTATCCCCCCGGGGAACTGAAAAACTGTTTTTT
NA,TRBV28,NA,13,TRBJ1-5,CASSRTVNQPQHF,TGTGCCAGCAGTCGTACAGTCAATCAGCCCCAGCATTTT
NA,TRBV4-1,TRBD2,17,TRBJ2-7,CASSQGAGVAGSLNRYF,TGCGCCAGCAGCCAAGGGGCTGGGGTAGCGGGATCCCTCAACCGGTACTTC
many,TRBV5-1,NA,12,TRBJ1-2,CASSVDSYGYTF,TGCGCCAGCAGCGTCGACAGCTATGGCTACACCTTC
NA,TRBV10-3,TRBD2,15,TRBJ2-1,CAISETSGSYNEQFF,TGTGCCATCAGTGAGACTAGCGGCTCCTACAATGAGCAGTTCTTC
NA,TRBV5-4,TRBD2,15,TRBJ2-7,CASSLVAGGSYEQYF,TGTGCCAGCAGCTTGGTTGCGGGGGGATCCTACGAGCAGTACTTC
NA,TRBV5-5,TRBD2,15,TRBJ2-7,CASSLVGTSGYEQYF,TGTGCCAGCAGCTTGGTGGGGACTAGCGGCTACGAGCAGTACTTC
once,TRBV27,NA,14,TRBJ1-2,CASSFSTGGYGYTF,TGTGCCAGCAGTTTTTCGACAGGTGGTTATGGCTACACCTTC
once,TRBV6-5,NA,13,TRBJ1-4,CASSWQGGEKLFF,TGTGCCAGCAGTTGGCAGGGTGGTGAAAAACTGTTTTTT
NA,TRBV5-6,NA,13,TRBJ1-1,CASSIRRGTEAFF,TGTGCCAGCAGCATCAGAAGGGGGACTGAAGCTTTCTTT
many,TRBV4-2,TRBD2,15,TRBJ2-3,CASRTSGASTDTQYF,TGTGCCAGCAGAACTAGCGGGGCTAGCACAGATACGCAGTATTTT
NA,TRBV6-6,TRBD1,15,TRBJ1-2,CASSPNLGTGEGYTF,TGTGCCAGCAGCCCGAACCTTGGGACAGGGGAGGGCTACACCTTC
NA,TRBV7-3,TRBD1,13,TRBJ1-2,CASSLQGAGGYTF,TGTGCCAGCAGCTTACAGGGGGCGGGCGGCTACACCTTC
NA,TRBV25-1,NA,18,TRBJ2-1,CASSDSSVRAGGYNEQFF,TGTGCCAGCAGTGATTCTTCCGTCCGGGCCGGGGGATACAATGAGCAGTTCTTC
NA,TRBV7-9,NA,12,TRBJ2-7,CASSLGGAEQYF,TGTGCCAGCAGTCTGGGTGGGGCCGAGCAGTACTTC
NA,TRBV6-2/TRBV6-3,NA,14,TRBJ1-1,CASSYWGRDTEAFF,TGTGCCAGCAGTTACTGGGGGCGCGACACTGAAGCTTTCTTT
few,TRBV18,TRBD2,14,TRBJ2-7,CASSPPGLAGEQYF,TGTGCCAGCTCACCCCCGGGACTAGCGGGAGAGCAGTACTTC
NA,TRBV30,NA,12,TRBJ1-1,CAWTRGFTEAFF,TGTGCCTGGACCCGGGGGTTCACTGAAGCTTTCTTT
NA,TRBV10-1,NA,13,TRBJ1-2,CASSPGGNYGYTF,TGCGCCAGCAGTCCGGGAGGGAACTATGGCTACACCTTC
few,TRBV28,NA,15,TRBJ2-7,CASSLGRLPGYEQYF,TGTGCCAGCAGTCTAGGGAGGCTACCTGGGTACGAGCAGTACTTC
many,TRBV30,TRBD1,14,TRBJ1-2,CAWSVGGQIYGYTF,TGTGCCTGGAGTGTAGGGGGACAGATCTATGGCTACACCTTC
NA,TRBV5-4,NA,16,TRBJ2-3,CASSPVAGKSTDTQYF,TGTGCCAGCAGCCCGGTGGCGGGTAAAAGCACAGATACGCAGTATTTT
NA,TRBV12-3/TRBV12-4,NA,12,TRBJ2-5,CASSSDTKTQYF,TGTGCCAGCAGTTCTGACACGAAGACCCAGTACTTC
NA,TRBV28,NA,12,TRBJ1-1,CASNDQVSEAFF,TGTGCCAGCAATGATCAGGTTTCTGAAGCTTTCTTT
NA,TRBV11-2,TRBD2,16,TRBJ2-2,CASSLGGLARGGELFF,TGTGCCAGCAGCTTAGGTGGACTAGCGAGAGGTGGGGAGCTGTTTTTT
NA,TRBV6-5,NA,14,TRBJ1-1,CASSYRGSNTEAFF,TGTGCCAGCAGTTACAGGGGGTCGAACACTGAAGCTTTCTTT